This T cell receptor beta chain was recorded in a study of blood T cells in healthy people across ages. With a J-beta primer mix and a sample-barcoded 5' primer, a second PCR ran about 7 to 12 cycles. Each cDNA molecule carried a tag from a template-switch adaptor that contained 12 random nucleotides. TCRdb itself ran the 5' RACE reads through MiXCR, one entry per CDR3 protein. The table records some 850,000 distinct CDR3 sequences, 20% to 30% of them present only once. The CDR3 extends over 13 amino acids. The V end was cut by 0 bases, the J end by 9 bases, with 9 bases between. This clonotype came up a few times. These data were also filed under a second study, of T cells of mothers and their children. As that report states: Over five children, together with their three healthy Caucasian mothers, made up the donors. It was related mother-child pairs that showed slightly higher overlap than unrelated pairs, without reaching significance.

The chain recombines TRBV12-3 or TRBV12-4 with TRBJ2-1; D unresolved. The sample taken for sequencing was blood. The TCR sequence derives from a boy aged 10-17 years in good health. CDR3 region: CASSLALVFEQFF. The CDR3 nucleotides are TGTGCCAGCAGTTTAGCGCTAGTCTTTGAGCAGTTCTTC.